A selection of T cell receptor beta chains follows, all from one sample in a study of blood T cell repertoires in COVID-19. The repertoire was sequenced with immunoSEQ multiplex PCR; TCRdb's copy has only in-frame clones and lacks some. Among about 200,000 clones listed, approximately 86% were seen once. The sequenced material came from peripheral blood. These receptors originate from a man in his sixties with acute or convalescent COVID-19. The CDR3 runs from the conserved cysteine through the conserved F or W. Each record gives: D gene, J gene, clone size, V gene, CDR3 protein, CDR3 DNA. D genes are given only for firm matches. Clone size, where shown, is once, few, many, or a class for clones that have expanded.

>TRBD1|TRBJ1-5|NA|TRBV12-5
CASVGDSGPQHF
TGTGCTAGTGTAGGGGACAGCGGGCCCCAGCATTTT
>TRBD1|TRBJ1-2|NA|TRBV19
CASSRRTGVTQYGYTF
TGTGCCAGTAGTAGAAGGACAGGGGTTACGCAATATGGCTACACCTTC
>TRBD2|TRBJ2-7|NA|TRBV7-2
CASSPFGGAFSEQYF
TGTGCCAGCAGCCCCTTCGGGGGGGCTTTCTCGGAGCAGTACTTC
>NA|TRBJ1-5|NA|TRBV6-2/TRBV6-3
CASSYFGQGSNQPQHF
TGTGCCAGCAGTTACTTCGGGCAGGGTAGCAATCAGCCCCAGCATTTT
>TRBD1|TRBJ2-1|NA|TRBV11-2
CASSSGQGAGNEQFF
TGTGCCAGCAGCTCGGGACAGGGGGCGGGTAATGAGCAGTTCTTC
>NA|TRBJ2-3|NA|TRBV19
CTSSDTGGRGDTQYF
TGTACCAGTAGTGATACGGGGGGCCGGGGAGATACGCAGTATTTT
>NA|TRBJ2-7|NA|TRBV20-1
CSASVGYEQYF
TGCAGTGCTAGCGTCGGCTACGAGCAGTACTTC
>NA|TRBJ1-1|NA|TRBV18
CASSPREGMNTEAFF
TGTGCCAGCTCCCCCAGGGAGGGGATGAACACTGAAGCTTTCTTT
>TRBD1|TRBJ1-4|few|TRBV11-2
CASSLDRASEKLFF
TGTGCCAGCAGCCTAGACAGGGCGAGTGAAAAACTGTTTTTT
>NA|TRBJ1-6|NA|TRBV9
CASSVDGNWGSPLHF
TGTGCCAGCAGCGTAGACGGGAATTGGGGTTCACCCCTCCACTTT
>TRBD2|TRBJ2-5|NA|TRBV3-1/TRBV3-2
CASSHRLAGGQGQETQYF
TGTGCCAGCAGCCATAGACTAGCGGGGGGGCAAGGGCAAGAGACCCAGTACTTC
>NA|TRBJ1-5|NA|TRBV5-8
CASSLGPLEPQHF
TGTGCCAGCAGCTTGGGCCCGTTAGAGCCCCAGCATTTT
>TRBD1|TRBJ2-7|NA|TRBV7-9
CASSGQRGTGASYEQYF
TGTGCCAGCAGCGGGCAGAGGGGGACAGGGGCCTCCTACGAGCAGTACTTC
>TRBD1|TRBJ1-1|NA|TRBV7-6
CASSLTTGDTEAFF
TGTGCCAGCAGCCTCACGACAGGGGACACTGAAGCTTTCTTT
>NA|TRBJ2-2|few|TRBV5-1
CASSTNQGGNTGELFF
TGCGCCAGCAGCACCAACCAGGGAGGCAACACCGGGGAGCTGTTTTTT
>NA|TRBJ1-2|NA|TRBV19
CASSIGGGYTF
TGTGCCAGTAGTATCGGGGGTGGCTACACCTTC
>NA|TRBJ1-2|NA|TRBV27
CASSLSHFTNYGYTF
TGTGCCAGCAGTTTATCGCACTTTACTAACTATGGCTACACCTTC
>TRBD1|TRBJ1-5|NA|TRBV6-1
CASSDVTGGSNQPQHF
TGTGCCAGCAGTGACGTGACAGGGGGAAGCAATCAGCCCCAGCATTTT
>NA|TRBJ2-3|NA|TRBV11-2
CASSLGQGTDTQYF
TGTGCCAGCAGCTTAGGGCAGGGCACAGATACGCAGTATTTT
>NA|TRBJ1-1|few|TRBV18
CASSPPNGNTEAFF
TGTGCCAGCTCACCACCGAACGGGAACACTGAAGCTTTCTTT
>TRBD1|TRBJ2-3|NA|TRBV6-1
CASSEGQGGGIVADTQYF
TGTGCCAGCAGTGAGGGACAGGGGGGAGGGATCGTGGCGGATACGCAGTATTTT
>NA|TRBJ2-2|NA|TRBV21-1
CASSPQPGQGDSWGGELFF
TGTGCCAGCAGCCCTCAACCGGGACAGGGTGATTCTTGGGGCGGGGAGCTGTTTTTT
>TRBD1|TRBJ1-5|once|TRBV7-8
CASSLDRGNQPQHF
TGTGCCAGCAGCTTGGACAGGGGAAATCAGCCCCAGCATTTT
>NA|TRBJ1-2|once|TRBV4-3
CASSPLVKGGSGYTF
TGCGCCAGCAGCCCCCTGGTAAAGGGGGGGAGTGGCTACACCTTC
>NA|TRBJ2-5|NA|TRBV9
CASSERPQGTQETQYF
TGTGCCAGCAGCGAAAGACCTCAGGGGACCCAAGAGACCCAGTACTTC
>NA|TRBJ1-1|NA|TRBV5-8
CASSLYRGARAFF
TGTGCCAGCAGCTTGTATCGGGGGGCGCGGGCTTTCTTT
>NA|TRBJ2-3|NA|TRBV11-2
CASSFGLRTDTQYF
TGTGCCAGCAGCTTCGGACTGAGAACAGATACGCAGTATTTT
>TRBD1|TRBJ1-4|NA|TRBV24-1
CATSDSRTGYNEKLFF
TGTGCCACCAGTGATTCCCGGACAGGCTATAATGAAAAACTGTTTTTT
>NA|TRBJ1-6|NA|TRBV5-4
CASSLGVMRGGSPLHF
TGTGCCAGCAGCTTGGGTGTTATGCGCGGGGGGTCACCCCTCCACTTT
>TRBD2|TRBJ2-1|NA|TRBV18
CASSPTSGGYNEQFF
TGTGCCAGCTCACCCACCTCGGGGGGTTACAATGAGCAGTTCTTC
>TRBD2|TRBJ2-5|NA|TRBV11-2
CASSSGLAVGETQYF
TGTGCCAGCAGCTCGGGACTAGCGGTCGGGGAGACCCAGTACTTC
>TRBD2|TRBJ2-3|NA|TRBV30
CAWSDGFGGGTDTQYF
TGTGCCTGGAGTGACGGATTCGGGGGGGGTACAGATACGCAGTATTTT
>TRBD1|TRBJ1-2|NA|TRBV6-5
CASSYAGGSYGYTF
TGTGCCAGCAGTTACGCAGGGGGGAGCTATGGCTACACCTTC
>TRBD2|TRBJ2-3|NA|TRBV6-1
CASSEARTSGGALVDTQYF
TGTGCCAGCAGTGAAGCGCGTACTAGCGGGGGGGCCTTAGTAGATACGCAGTATTTT
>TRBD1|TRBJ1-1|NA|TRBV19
CASISDRGNTEAFF
TGTGCCAGTATCTCGGACAGGGGAAACACTGAAGCTTTCTTT
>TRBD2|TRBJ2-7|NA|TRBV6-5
CATRSGGAGTHEQYF
TGTGCCACCAGAAGCGGGGGGGCGGGGACCCACGAGCAGTACTTC
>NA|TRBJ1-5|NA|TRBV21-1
CASSKGRQPQHF
TGTGCCAGCAGTAAAGGGAGGCAGCCCCAGCATTTT
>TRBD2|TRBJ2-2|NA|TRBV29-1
CSVQGLENTGELFF
TGCAGCGTTCAAGGACTAGAAAACACCGGGGAGCTGTTTTTT